Listed below are T cell receptor beta chains from one sample, sequenced in a study of T cell repertoires in cytomegalovirus infection. TCRdb re-called the reads with MiXCR, one entry per CDR3 protein. The sample records approximately 180,000 distinct CDR3 sequences, roughly 19% being singletons. The sample was PBMCs. The source of these receptors is a human donor in good health (CMV status not recorded). Some clones in this sample may be carry-over from other donors' samples. CDR3s include the opening cysteine and the closing phenylalanine or tryptophan. Fields, in order: V gene, J gene, D gene, clone size, CDR3 DNA, CDR3 protein. D genes are given only for firm matches. Size is stated for part of the rows, as once, few or many counts, or as a class when the clone is expanded.

V: TRBV2
J: TRBJ2-1
D: TRBD2
size: -
DNA: TGTGCCAGCAGTGCGCCGGGGGGGCTAGGTGAGCAGTTCTTC
CDR3: CASSAPGGLGEQFF

V: TRBV6-2/TRBV6-3
J: TRBJ1-5
D: -
size: -
DNA: TGTGCCAGCAGTCAAGGGACCTTAAATCAGCCCCAGCATTTT
CDR3: CASSQGTLNQPQHF

V: TRBV6-2/TRBV6-3
J: TRBJ2-1
D: TRBD2
size: -
DNA: TGTGCCAGCAGTGAGCAGCGGGGGTCCTACAATGAGCAGTTCTTC
CDR3: CASSEQRGSYNEQFF

V: TRBV7-2
J: TRBJ1-1
D: -
size: many
DNA: TGTGCCAGCAGCTTATTCTGGGCTGGGGACACTGAAGCTTTCTTT
CDR3: CASSLFWAGDTEAFF

V: TRBV6-5
J: TRBJ2-7
D: -
size: few
DNA: TGTGCCAGCAGTTACCGGGTCCCCACCTACGAGCAGTACTTC
CDR3: CASSYRVPTYEQYF

V: TRBV7-8
J: TRBJ2-4
D: TRBD1
size: many
DNA: TGTGCCAGCAGCTCCTATGCCCGGGACAGGCAAAACATTCAGTACTTC
CDR3: CASSSYARDRQNIQYF

V: TRBV6-2/TRBV6-3
J: TRBJ1-2
D: -
size: few
DNA: TGTGCCAGCCATACCCGACTGTATGGCTACACCTTC
CDR3: CASHTRLYGYTF

V: TRBV28
J: TRBJ2-1
D: -
size: many
DNA: TGTGCCAGCAATCCCCCCACGACAGGCTGGAATGAGCAGTTCTTC
CDR3: CASNPPTTGWNEQFF

V: TRBV20-1
J: TRBJ2-7
D: TRBD2
size: -
DNA: TGCAGTGCTAGAGACGGGACTAGCCTCCCCTACGAGCAGTACTTC
CDR3: CSARDGTSLPYEQYF

V: TRBV7-2
J: TRBJ2-1
D: TRBD2
size: -
DNA: TGTGCCAGCAGCTCGGGACTAGCGGGAGTCTATGAGCAGTTCTTC
CDR3: CASSSGLAGVYEQFF

V: TRBV7-9
J: TRBJ1-1
D: TRBD1
size: -
DNA: TGTGCCAGCAGCCAGGGACAGGGCTGGAATGAAGCTTTCTTT
CDR3: CASSQGQGWNEAFF

V: TRBV20-1
J: TRBJ2-1
D: -
size: few
DNA: TGCAGTAGCTTGACCCCTTTCGATGAGCAGTTCTTC
CDR3: CSSLTPFDEQFF

V: TRBV19
J: TRBJ1-1
D: TRBD1
size: few
DNA: TGTGCCAGTAGTGACAGGGACAGTAACGAAGCTTTCTTT
CDR3: CASSDRDSNEAFF

V: TRBV28
J: TRBJ1-4
D: TRBD1
size: -
DNA: TGTGCCAGCAGTTCGACAGGGTTAGAGGAAAAACTGTTTTTT
CDR3: CASSSTGLEEKLFF

V: TRBV20-1
J: TRBJ2-3
D: -
size: few
DNA: TGCAGTGCTAGGGTCCGACTTAGCACAGATACGCAGTATTTT
CDR3: CSARVRLSTDTQYF

V: TRBV20-1
J: TRBJ2-1
D: TRBD2
size: many
DNA: TGCAGTGGCGCGACTAGCGGAGCCTACAATGAGCAGTTCTTC
CDR3: CSGATSGAYNEQFF

V: TRBV27
J: TRBJ1-2
D: -
size: few
DNA: TGTGCCAGCAGTCCCCACGGGGAGACCGGCTATGGCTACACCTTC
CDR3: CASSPHGETGYGYTF

V: TRBV6-1
J: TRBJ1-2
D: -
size: -
DNA: TGTGCCAGCAGTTACGAGACCCTCTATGGCTACACCTTC
CDR3: CASSYETLYGYTF

V: TRBV12-3/TRBV12-4
J: TRBJ1-3
D: -
size: -
DNA: TGTGCCAGCAGTTTAACGGGGAATGGAGGAAACACCATATATTTT
CDR3: CASSLTGNGGNTIYF

V: TRBV4-1
J: TRBJ2-7
D: -
size: -
DNA: TGCGCCAGCAGCCAAGAACATCTATTCTACGAGCAGTACTTC
CDR3: CASSQEHLFYEQYF

V: TRBV5-4
J: TRBJ2-5
D: -
size: -
DNA: TGTGCCAGCAGCGGGGCAGAGGGGGAGACCCAGTACTTC
CDR3: CASSGAEGETQYF

V: TRBV7-8
J: TRBJ2-2
D: -
size: many
DNA: TGTGCCAGCAGCCTCGGGACCTCGGGATCCGGGGAGCTGTTTTTT
CDR3: CASSLGTSGSGELFF

V: TRBV7-4
J: TRBJ2-7
D: -
size: -
DNA: TGTGCCAGCAACGGGATCAACTCCTACGAGCAGTACTTC
CDR3: CASNGINSYEQYF

V: TRBV12-3/TRBV12-4
J: TRBJ1-4
D: -
size: -
DNA: TGTGCCGGCAGACCCGTGGGGGGGCGGACTAATGAAAAACTGTTTTTT
CDR3: CAGRPVGGRTNEKLFF

V: TRBV29-1
J: TRBJ1-2
D: -
size: few
DNA: TGCAGCGTTGTTCTGGGCGACTATGGCTACACCTTC
CDR3: CSVVLGDYGYTF

V: TRBV20-1
J: TRBJ1-3
D: -
size: few
DNA: TGCAGTGCTGTCGACAGGAAATCTGGAAACACCATATATTTT
CDR3: CSAVDRKSGNTIYF

V: TRBV7-6
J: TRBJ1-1
D: TRBD1
size: many
DNA: TGTGCCAGCAGCTTAGCCGGGGGACAGGCTGGTGAAGCTTTCTTT
CDR3: CASSLAGGQAGEAFF

V: TRBV6-1
J: TRBJ1-6
D: -
size: many
DNA: TGTGCCTCCCGTCGGGGAGACTCACCCCTCCACTTT
CDR3: CASRRGDSPLHF

V: TRBV19
J: TRBJ2-1
D: TRBD2
size: -
DNA: TGTGCCAGTAGTGGGGCGGGAGCTCGGAATGAGCAGTTCTTC
CDR3: CASSGAGARNEQFF

V: TRBV5-1
J: TRBJ2-7
D: -
size: -
DNA: TGCGCCAGCAGTTCGTACCGGGCCGAGAGAGGAGACGAGCAGTACTTC
CDR3: CASSSYRAERGDEQYF

V: TRBV7-2
J: TRBJ1-1
D: -
size: many
DNA: TGTGCCAGCAGCTTAAGGTGGAACACTGAAGCTTTCTTT
CDR3: CASSLRWNTEAFF

V: TRBV19
J: TRBJ1-1
D: -
size: many
DNA: TGTGCCAGTAGTTTACACAGGGAGAACACTGAAGCTTTCTTT
CDR3: CASSLHRENTEAFF

V: TRBV7-8
J: TRBJ2-5
D: TRBD2
size: many
DNA: TGTGCCAGCAGCTTAGCCCCGGGACTAGCGGGCCACCAAGAGACCCAGTACTTC
CDR3: CASSLAPGLAGHQETQYF

V: TRBV5-1
J: TRBJ2-4
D: TRBD2
size: many
DNA: TGCGCCAGCAGCGCGGGACTAGCGGGAGAGGGAAACATTCAGTACTTC
CDR3: CASSAGLAGEGNIQYF

V: TRBV7-2
J: TRBJ1-5
D: -
size: medium-sized
DNA: TGTGCCAGCAGCTTCTCCAGGGTGGACCAGCCCCAGCATTTT
CDR3: CASSFSRVDQPQHF

V: TRBV12-3/TRBV12-4
J: TRBJ2-3
D: -
size: -
DNA: TGTGCCAGCAGCCGATCAGCAGAGACAGATACGCAGTATTTT
CDR3: CASSRSAETDTQYF

V: TRBV6-6
J: TRBJ2-5
D: TRBD1
size: many
DNA: TGTGCCAGCAGCCCATTAGGGACAGACCAAGAGACCCAGTACTTC
CDR3: CASSPLGTDQETQYF

V: TRBV2
J: TRBJ2-2
D: -
size: -
DNA: TGTGCCAGCAGAACAGCCTCCCGTGGCACCGGGGAGCTGTTTTTT
CDR3: CASRTASRGTGELFF

V: TRBV11-3
J: TRBJ2-5
D: -
size: many
DNA: TGTGCCAGCAGCTACACCCCCGAGACCCAGTACTTC
CDR3: CASSYTPETQYF

V: TRBV5-1
J: TRBJ1-6
D: TRBD1
size: -
DNA: TGCGCCAGCAGCCCGGATACAGGGGGTAGGAATTCACCCCTCCACTTT
CDR3: CASSPDTGGRNSPLHF

V: TRBV11-2
J: TRBJ2-1
D: -
size: -
DNA: TGTGCCAGCAGCTTAGTTGGGCCCAACAATGAGCAGTTCTTC
CDR3: CASSLVGPNNEQFF

V: TRBV25-1
J: TRBJ1-5
D: TRBD1
size: few
DNA: TGTGCCAGCAGGACCGGGGACAGGGGGCATCAGCCCCAGCATTTT
CDR3: CASRTGDRGHQPQHF